This is a list of T cell receptor beta chains from one sample in a study of control samples from healthy donors and cancer patients. Some clones are missing from TCRdb's copy, which holds only in-frame ones; the method was immunoSEQ multiplex PCR. The sample gives about 250,000 clones, around 79% of which show up once; less than 15% is in the top ten. The sample was PBMCs. The receptors come from a woman aged 60-75 years with lung cancer. The CDR3 runs from the conserved cysteine through the conserved F or W. The D gene is left open where the match is weak. Expanded clones get a size class; other rows say once, few or many, or leave the size out.

v_call: TRBV3-1/TRBV3-2; clone_size: .; j_call: TRBJ2-1; d_call: TRBD2; cdr3_nt: TGTGCCAGCAGCCCGGGACTAGCGGGGGGCATCAATGAGCAGTTCTTC; cdr3_aa: CASSPGLAGGINEQFF
v_call: TRBV2; clone_size: .; j_call: TRBJ1-4; d_call: .; cdr3_nt: TGTGCCAGCGCAGAATGGGGGCGCACACTGTTTTTT; cdr3_aa: CASAEWGRTLFF
v_call: TRBV6-1; clone_size: .; j_call: TRBJ2-7; d_call: .; cdr3_nt: TGTGCCAGCAGTGAGGGGGGGGGCGCTCCCTACGAGCAGTACTTC; cdr3_aa: CASSEGGGAPYEQYF
v_call: TRBV19; clone_size: .; j_call: TRBJ1-1; d_call: TRBD1; cdr3_nt: TGTGCCAGTAGTTCTCGCGGACAGGGGATGAACACTGAAGCTTTCTTT; cdr3_aa: CASSSRGQGMNTEAFF
v_call: TRBV29-1; clone_size: .; j_call: TRBJ2-7; d_call: TRBD1; cdr3_nt: TGCAGCGTCGGACAGGGTGGTTCCTACGAGCAGTACTTC; cdr3_aa: CSVGQGGSYEQYF
v_call: TRBV12-5; clone_size: .; j_call: TRBJ1-5; d_call: .; cdr3_nt: TGTGCTAGTGGTTTGAAGGCAGGTGGCCAGGATCAGCCCCAGCATTTT; cdr3_aa: CASGLKAGGQDQPQHF
v_call: TRBV5-1; clone_size: .; j_call: TRBJ2-1; d_call: .; cdr3_nt: TGCGCCAGCAGCCTCGATTATGAGCAGTTCTTC; cdr3_aa: CASSLDYEQFF
v_call: TRBV5-4; clone_size: once; j_call: TRBJ2-1; d_call: TRBD2; cdr3_nt: TGTGCCAGCAGCTTGGGGCGAGCGGGGGGGCAAAATGAGCAGTTCTTC; cdr3_aa: CASSLGRAGGQNEQFF
v_call: TRBV25-1; clone_size: .; j_call: TRBJ1-5; d_call: TRBD1; cdr3_nt: TGTGCCAGCAGTGGGGACAGAGGGGGACCCCAGCATTTT; cdr3_aa: CASSGDRGGPQHF
v_call: TRBV5-5; clone_size: once; j_call: TRBJ1-1; d_call: TRBD1; cdr3_nt: TGTGCCAGCAGCGCGGACAGGGGGACTGAAGCTTTCTTT; cdr3_aa: CASSADRGTEAFF
v_call: TRBV29-1; clone_size: few; j_call: TRBJ1-5; d_call: .; cdr3_nt: TGCAGCGTTGGGTGGGGTCGTGATCAGCCCCAGCATTTT; cdr3_aa: CSVGWGRDQPQHF
v_call: TRBV7-8; clone_size: .; j_call: TRBJ2-1; d_call: TRBD2; cdr3_nt: TGTGCCAGCAGCGGGCGGCGGCGTACGGGGGGTAATGAGCAGTTCTTC; cdr3_aa: CASSGRRRTGGNEQFF
v_call: TRBV5-1; clone_size: .; j_call: TRBJ2-7; d_call: .; cdr3_nt: TGCGCCAGCACTACCGGGACTTTCTCCTACGAGCAGTACTTC; cdr3_aa: CASTTGTFSYEQYF
v_call: TRBV6-4; clone_size: .; j_call: TRBJ2-1; d_call: TRBD2; cdr3_nt: TGTGCCAGCAGTACTAGCGGGGAAAACTCCTACAATGAGCAGTTCTTC; cdr3_aa: CASSTSGENSYNEQFF
v_call: TRBV10-3; clone_size: .; j_call: TRBJ2-3; d_call: TRBD1; cdr3_nt: TGTGCCATCAGCAAACAGGGGGTGCCAGATACGCAGTATTTT; cdr3_aa: CAISKQGVPDTQYF
v_call: TRBV7-9; clone_size: .; j_call: TRBJ2-1; d_call: TRBD2; cdr3_nt: TGTGCCAGCAGCCGATCCGGGACTAGCGGGAGGGGCTACAATGAGCAGTTCTTC; cdr3_aa: CASSRSGTSGRGYNEQFF
v_call: TRBV11-2; clone_size: .; j_call: TRBJ2-7; d_call: TRBD1; cdr3_nt: TGTGCCAGCAGCCGAGGCGGGACAGGCTACGAGCAGTACTTC; cdr3_aa: CASSRGGTGYEQYF
v_call: TRBV2; clone_size: few; j_call: TRBJ2-2; d_call: .; cdr3_nt: TGTGCCAGCATAGGGCAGGGAGGCACCGGGGAGCTGTTTTTT; cdr3_aa: CASIGQGGTGELFF
v_call: TRBV7-3; clone_size: .; j_call: TRBJ2-2; d_call: .; cdr3_nt: TGTGCCAGCAGCCGAGTCGGAGGGGGGAACACCGGGGAGCTGTTTTTT; cdr3_aa: CASSRVGGGNTGELFF
v_call: TRBV2; clone_size: .; j_call: TRBJ2-1; d_call: TRBD1; cdr3_nt: TGTGCCAGCAGCCAGGGGGCGGTTCGACACAATGAGCAGTTCTTC; cdr3_aa: CASSQGAVRHNEQFF
v_call: TRBV7-3; clone_size: many; j_call: TRBJ2-2; d_call: TRBD2; cdr3_nt: TGTGCCAGCAGCCCGACTAGCGGGAGAGCCGGGGAGCTGTTTTTT; cdr3_aa: CASSPTSGRAGELFF
v_call: TRBV5-1; clone_size: .; j_call: TRBJ2-1; d_call: TRBD2; cdr3_nt: TGCGCCAGCAGCTTGGGACTAGCAGCCACCTACAATGAGCAGTTCTTC; cdr3_aa: CASSLGLAATYNEQFF
v_call: TRBV9; clone_size: .; j_call: TRBJ1-1; d_call: TRBD1; cdr3_nt: TGTGCCAGCAGCGTCAGACAGGGGCGGGACACTGAAGCTTTCTTT; cdr3_aa: CASSVRQGRDTEAFF
v_call: TRBV5-1; clone_size: once; j_call: TRBJ1-1; d_call: TRBD1; cdr3_nt: TGCGCCAGCAGCCGAGAACAGGGGGTCTCGGAAGCTTTCTTT; cdr3_aa: CASSREQGVSEAFF
v_call: TRBV19; clone_size: .; j_call: TRBJ2-5; d_call: .; cdr3_nt: TGTGCCAGTAGGCAGAATGGGTGGTGGGAGACCCAGTACTTC; cdr3_aa: CASRQNGWWETQYF
v_call: TRBV28; clone_size: .; j_call: TRBJ2-1; d_call: .; cdr3_nt: TGTGCCAGCAGCTCCCTGGACAGGACTAACAATGAGCAGTTCTTC; cdr3_aa: CASSSLDRTNNEQFF
v_call: TRBV29-1; clone_size: .; j_call: TRBJ1-4; d_call: .; cdr3_nt: TGCAGCGTTGAGGCGGGGGCGCACGAAAAACTGTTTTTT; cdr3_aa: CSVEAGAHEKLFF
v_call: TRBV7-3; clone_size: .; j_call: TRBJ2-2; d_call: TRBD1; cdr3_nt: TGTGCCAGCAGCGTTGTCCAGGGGGACACCGGGGAGCTGTTTTTT; cdr3_aa: CASSVVQGDTGELFF
v_call: TRBV5-4; clone_size: few; j_call: TRBJ1-2; d_call: .; cdr3_nt: TGTGCCAGCAGCTTGGCGGACGGACCCTATGGCTACACCTTC; cdr3_aa: CASSLADGPYGYTF
v_call: TRBV19; clone_size: .; j_call: TRBJ2-5; d_call: .; cdr3_nt: TGTGCCAGTAGTATAGGTTCTCAGTTTCAAGAGACCCAGTACTTC; cdr3_aa: CASSIGSQFQETQYF
v_call: TRBV5-1; clone_size: once; j_call: TRBJ2-5; d_call: TRBD2; cdr3_nt: TGCGCCAGCAGCCTGACTAGCGGCCAAGAGACCCAGTACTTC; cdr3_aa: CASSLTSGQETQYF
v_call: TRBV27; clone_size: .; j_call: TRBJ1-1; d_call: TRBD1; cdr3_nt: TGTGCCAGCAGTTTCTGGGACAGGATGGACACTGAAGCTTTCTTT; cdr3_aa: CASSFWDRMDTEAFF
v_call: TRBV5-1; clone_size: .; j_call: TRBJ2-7; d_call: .; cdr3_nt: TGCGCCAGCAGCTTGGAGCCGCACTTCTCCTACGAGCAGTACTTC; cdr3_aa: CASSLEPHFSYEQYF
v_call: TRBV28; clone_size: .; j_call: TRBJ1-2; d_call: TRBD1; cdr3_nt: TGTGCCAGCAGCCGCCGACAGGGGAGGAAGGAAGATGGCTACACCTTC; cdr3_aa: CASSRRQGRKEDGYTF
v_call: TRBV7-9; clone_size: .; j_call: TRBJ1-5; d_call: .; cdr3_nt: TGTGCCAGCAGCAAAGGCAGGGTTAGCAATCAGCCCCAGCATTTT; cdr3_aa: CASSKGRVSNQPQHF
v_call: TRBV5-1; clone_size: .; j_call: TRBJ1-4; d_call: TRBD1; cdr3_nt: TGCGCCAGCAGCTATTACGGGACAGGGGTTGAAAAACTGTTTTTT; cdr3_aa: CASSYYGTGVEKLFF
v_call: TRBV5-1; clone_size: .; j_call: TRBJ2-3; d_call: .; cdr3_nt: TGCGCCAGCAGCTGGGCCGGGGGAAGCACAGATACGCAGTATTTT; cdr3_aa: CASSWAGGSTDTQYF
v_call: TRBV3-1/TRBV3-2; clone_size: .; j_call: TRBJ1-1; d_call: .; cdr3_nt: TGTGCCAGCAGCCAACAGGGAATCGCGGCTTTCTTT; cdr3_aa: CASSQQGIAAFF
v_call: TRBV24-1; clone_size: .; j_call: TRBJ1-2; d_call: TRBD1; cdr3_nt: TGTGCCATCCACGCTCGACAGGACAGGGACTATGGCTACACCTTC; cdr3_aa: CAIHARQDRDYGYTF
v_call: TRBV6-6; clone_size: .; j_call: TRBJ2-1; d_call: .; cdr3_nt: TGTGCCAGCACCCTGAACTACAATGAGCAGTTCTTC; cdr3_aa: CASTLNYNEQFF
v_call: TRBV3-1/TRBV3-2; clone_size: few; j_call: TRBJ1-3; d_call: .; cdr3_nt: TGTGCCAGCAGCCAAGCTGGAAACACCATATATTTT; cdr3_aa: CASSQAGNTIYF
v_call: TRBV30; clone_size: .; j_call: TRBJ1-6; d_call: .; cdr3_nt: TGTGCCTGGAGGACCGACAGTGGCAATTCACCCCTCCACTTT; cdr3_aa: CAWRTDSGNSPLHF
v_call: TRBV5-1; clone_size: .; j_call: TRBJ2-7; d_call: TRBD1; cdr3_nt: TGCGCCAGCAGCTTGGAGGGGACAGTGGTCTACGAGCAGTACTTC; cdr3_aa: CASSLEGTVVYEQYF
v_call: TRBV7-9; clone_size: .; j_call: TRBJ2-3; d_call: TRBD2; cdr3_nt: TGTGCCAGCAGCTCTAGCGGGGGGTTGAAAGATACGCAGTATTTT; cdr3_aa: CASSSSGGLKDTQYF
v_call: TRBV28; clone_size: .; j_call: TRBJ2-1; d_call: TRBD2; cdr3_nt: TGTGCCAGCAGGCTAGAGGGAGGGGCCTACAATGAGCAGTTCTTC; cdr3_aa: CASRLEGGAYNEQFF
v_call: TRBV7-8; clone_size: .; j_call: TRBJ2-7; d_call: .; cdr3_nt: TGTGCCAGCAGCTTAGCGGGAGTCCCCTACGAGCAGTACTTC; cdr3_aa: CASSLAGVPYEQYF
v_call: TRBV29-1; clone_size: .; j_call: TRBJ1-4; d_call: .; cdr3_nt: TGCAGCGTTCAAGGGGTCGGCGAAAAACTGTTTTTT; cdr3_aa: CSVQGVGEKLFF
v_call: TRBV19; clone_size: few; j_call: TRBJ2-5; d_call: TRBD1; cdr3_nt: TGTGCCAGTAGTATAAGGGACAGCTTCCAAGAGACCCAGTACTTC; cdr3_aa: CASSIRDSFQETQYF
v_call: TRBV19; clone_size: .; j_call: TRBJ1-1; d_call: .; cdr3_nt: TGTGCCAGTAGTGACACCTCGAACACTGAAGCTTTCTTT; cdr3_aa: CASSDTSNTEAFF
v_call: TRBV5-1; clone_size: .; j_call: TRBJ1-6; d_call: TRBD1; cdr3_nt: TGCGCCAGCAGCGAGGACAGGGGTTCACCCCTCCACTTT; cdr3_aa: CASSEDRGSPLHF
v_call: TRBV7-9; clone_size: .; j_call: TRBJ1-2; d_call: .; cdr3_nt: TGTGCCAGCAGCTTTGACAGCTATGGCTACACCTTC; cdr3_aa: CASSFDSYGYTF
v_call: TRBV18; clone_size: .; j_call: TRBJ1-1; d_call: .; cdr3_nt: TGTGCCAGCTCACCTCAAACAGCGAACACTGAAGCTTTCTTT; cdr3_aa: CASSPQTANTEAFF
v_call: TRBV5-1; clone_size: .; j_call: TRBJ1-1; d_call: .; cdr3_nt: TGCGCCAGCAGCCGCGACAGCCTGAACACTGAAGCTTTCTTT; cdr3_aa: CASSRDSLNTEAFF
v_call: TRBV15; clone_size: once; j_call: TRBJ1-6; d_call: .; cdr3_nt: TGTGCCACCAGCGAGGACCCCTGGCAGGGAAATTCACCCCTCCACTTT; cdr3_aa: CATSEDPWQGNSPLHF
v_call: TRBV28; clone_size: .; j_call: TRBJ2-6; d_call: .; cdr3_nt: TGTGCCAGCACCCTCGGAGTATCTGGGGCCAACGTCCTGACTTTC; cdr3_aa: CASTLGVSGANVLTF
v_call: TRBV10-2; clone_size: .; j_call: TRBJ1-1; d_call: .; cdr3_nt: TGCGCCAGCACCCATGCGCTAGATGAAGCTTTCTTT; cdr3_aa: CASTHALDEAFF
v_call: TRBV7-8; clone_size: .; j_call: TRBJ2-6; d_call: TRBD1; cdr3_nt: TGTGCCAGCAGCCGTTCAAGACAGGGGGCGATAGGCTCTGGGGCCAACGTCCTGACTTTC; cdr3_aa: CASSRSRQGAIGSGANVLTF
v_call: TRBV28; clone_size: .; j_call: TRBJ1-3; d_call: .; cdr3_nt: TGTGCCAGCAGCCGGGACACCCGCTCTGGAAACACCATATATTTT; cdr3_aa: CASSRDTRSGNTIYF
v_call: TRBV27; clone_size: .; j_call: TRBJ1-2; d_call: .; cdr3_nt: TGTGCCAGCAGGGCAGGCAGGACGGCGATTGGGGGCTACACCTTC; cdr3_aa: CASRAGRTAIGGYTF
v_call: TRBV20-1; clone_size: .; j_call: TRBJ2-5; d_call: .; cdr3_nt: TGCAGTGCGCGACGAGAGACCCAGTACTTC; cdr3_aa: CSARRETQYF